The clone carrying this T cell receptor beta chain was observed once. Enrollees, about 18 to 89 years old, lived in 24 US areas. The sample comes from a study of blood T cell repertoires in COVID-19. Clones were read by immunoSEQ multiplex PCR, and TCRdb kept only the in-frame ones, dropping some. The sample lists fewer than 250,000 clones; around 85% were seen once. The J segment lost 2 bases and the V segment lost 3 bases, leaving 5 bases of the junction unmatched. CDR3 size: 15 residues. CDR1 is SEHNR, CDR2 FQNEAQ, per germline (reference sequence). The specimen sequenced was PBMCs or T cells enriched from blood (not recorded which). The chain joins TRBV7-9 to TRBJ2-7; 9 positions agree with TRBD2. The sequence was obtained from a woman between 40 and 50 years old with acute COVID-19. DNA of the CDR3: TGTGCCAGCAGCTTCATAGCGGGAGAGGCCTACGAGCAGTACTTC. It codes for CASSFIAGEAYEQYF.